Shown below are 22 T cell receptor beta chains from a single sample sequenced in a study of T cell responses to AZD1222 COVID-19 vaccine. This table comes from immunoSEQ multiplex PCR, and its TCRdb copy is limited to in-frame clones, with some not included. Here the sample spans over 110,000 clones, roughly 90% being singletons. The sample consisted of peripheral blood, taken on day 0 of AZD1222 vaccination. Every receptor here comes from an adult in good health.

This chain's CDR3 is CASGGGRRGYTF. CDR3 bases: TGTGCCAGCGGCGGGGGTCGGCGGGGCTACACCTTC. V is TRBV6-5 and J is TRBJ1-2; possible D gene TRBD1, 5 bases. V lost 8 bases to trimming and J lost 8 bases, with 15 bases between them. This CDR3 is built from 12 residues. The germline V gene has CDR1 MNHEY and CDR2 SVGAGI.

The chain uses TRBV11-2 and TRBJ1-1; the D is unclear. The CDR3 has 17 residues. Germline lookup yields CDR1 SGHAT and CDR2 FQNNGV. V gave up 1 base and J gave up 0 bases, with 15 bases separating them. The CDR3 loop is CASSLGHISVMNTEAFF. In DNA, the CDR3 is TGTGCCAGCAGCTTAGGACACATTTCAGTGATGAACACTGAAGCTTTCTTT.

The CDR3 DNA reads as TGCGCCAGCAGTCAATTAGGCGGGTCGCTCTACGAGCAGTACTTC. Amino acid sequence: CASSQLGGSLYEQYF. The gene calls are TRBV23-1 and TRBJ2-7, with D possibly TRBD2 on 5 matching bases. TRBV23-1 is given ORF status, its function remaining uncertain. The CDR3 runs 15 residues. V was clipped by 1 base and J by 3 bases, with 13 bases between them.

This sequence joins TRBV6-1 and TRBJ2-7; 13 nucleotides align to TRBD2. Germline assignment: CDR1 MNHNS and CDR2 SASEGT. CDR3 length equals 14 residues. Germline trimming cut 2 bases from V and 6 bases from J; bases unmatched to any gene: 1. The CDR3 loop is CASSETSGRAEQYF. The CDR3 bases are TGTGCCAGCAGTGAAACTAGCGGGAGGGCCGAGCAGTACTTC.

The chain uses TRBV3-1 (or the pseudogene TRBV3-2) and TRBJ1-2; D remains ambiguous. V was shortened by 4 bases and J by 6 bases, with 18 bases between the two germline ends. Germline V gene data show CDR1 as LGHDT and CDR2 as YNNKEL (reference sequence). The CDR3 is 15 amino acids. CDR3 bases: TGTGCCAGCAGCCTACGAATCCGATTGGCAGATGGCTACACCTTC. This sequence encodes CASSLRIRLADGYTF.

The V gene is TRBV3-1 (or the pseudogene TRBV3-2), the J gene TRBJ1-5, with D perhaps TRBD1 (6 bases). CDR3 length: 13 amino acids. Looked up from germline, CDR1 is LGHDT and CDR2 is YNNKEL (reference sequence). V lost 4 bases and J 3 bases, leaving 7 bases between the germline ends. The CDR3 here is CASSRTANQPQHF. CDR3 coding DNA: TGTGCCAGCAGCCGGACAGCCAATCAGCCCCAGCATTTT.

V and J are TRBV6-5 and TRBJ1-1; possible D gene TRBD1, 6 bases. Germline CDR1 is MNHEY and CDR2 is SVGAGI. This CDR3 is 14 amino acids long. The V gene lost 5 bases and the J gene lost 4 bases, with 14 bases spanning the gap. The CDR3 DNA follows: TGTGCCAGCAGTCTTGGACAGCGGGGCACTGAAGCTTTCTTT. Amino acid sequence: CASSLGQRGTEAFF.

J is TRBJ2-5 and V is TRBV3-1 (or the pseudogene TRBV3-2); 7 nucleotides match TRBD2. Germline V gene data show CDR1 as LGHDT and CDR2 as YNNKEL (reference sequence). V lost 0 bases to trimming and J lost 4 bases; unmatched junction nucleotides: 11. The CDR3 length is 17 residues. The DNA of the CDR3 is TGTGCCAGCAGCCAAGAGGGGGTAGCGGGCGAGGGAGAGACCCAGTACTTC. Amino acids: CASSQEGVAGEGETQYF.

V usage is TRBV30 and J usage is TRBJ2-2; 9 nucleotides agree with TRBD2. The ends lost 1 base at V and 6 bases at J; junction bases unmatched: 3. There are 14 residues in the CDR3. CDR1 GTSNPN and CDR2 SVGIG come from the germline V gene (reference sequence). CDR3 region: CAWSEGLAAGELFF. The DNA for the CDR3 is TGTGCCTGGAGTGAGGGACTAGCAGCCGGGGAGCTGTTTTTT.

This sequence joins TRBV5-6 and TRBJ1-2; D is unresolved. The V gene's germline CDR1 is SGHDT and CDR2 YYEEEE. The CDR3 covers 13 residues. V lost 1 base and J 8 bases, leaving 12 bases between the germline ends. In DNA, the CDR3 is TGTGCCAGCAGCTTGTCAGCGGCCCCGGGCTACACCTTC. Translation: CASSLSAAPGYTF.

V and J are TRBV3-1 (or the pseudogene TRBV3-2) and TRBJ1-5; no definite D call. The germline V gene has CDR1 LGHDT and CDR2 YNNKEL (reference sequence). Trimming left V 0 bases short and J 4 bases short, with 4 bases between. This CDR3 has 13 amino acids. The CDR3 here is CASSQEYNQPQHF. CDR3 bases: TGTGCCAGCAGCCAAGAATATAATCAGCCCCAGCATTTT.

The chain has TRBV11-2 and TRBJ1-3; D might be TRBD1 (6 bases). Germline-derived CDR1 and CDR2 are SGHAT and FQNNGV. This CDR3 contains 15 residues. V dropped 3 bases and J dropped 4 bases, with 13 bases sitting between them. The CDR3 coding sequence is TGTGCCAGCAGCTTCCCAACAGGGAGCGGAAACACCATATATTTT. Translation: CASSFPTGSGNTIYF.

V is TRBV3-1 (or the pseudogene TRBV3-2) and J is TRBJ1-4; D is unclear. The germline V gene has CDR1 LGHDT and CDR2 YNNKEL (reference sequence). CDR3 length equals 21 residues. V lost 1 base to trimming and J lost 4 bases, with 28 bases between them. The CDR3 loop reads CASSQALVNAGFWRINEKLFF. The CDR3 DNA reads TGTGCCAGCAGCCAAGCCCTCGTAAACGCTGGCTTCTGGCGGATTAATGAAAAACTGTTTTTT.

The V call is TRBV30, the J call TRBJ1-2, with D maybe TRBD1 (5 bases). The germline V gene has CDR1 GTSNPN and CDR2 SVGIG (reference sequence). Trimming took off 0 bases at V and 4 bases at J, with 15 bases between the two ends. This CDR3 region has 15 residues. The CDR3 DNA reads as TGTGCCTGGAGTGTAAAGGGACGACTCGCCTATGGCTACACCTTC. The encoded protein is CAWSVKGRLAYGYTF.

This clone appeared a single time. The chain links TRBV6-5 to TRBJ2-1; tentative D call: TRBD1 (5 bases). CDR1 and CDR2 from the germline V gene are MNHEY and SVGAGI. CDR3 size: 15 residues. V lost 0 bases and J 7 bases, leaving 13 bases between the germline ends. CDR3 sequence reads: CASSYSGLVVNEQFF. DNA of the CDR3: TGTGCCAGCAGTTACTCGGGGCTAGTCGTGAATGAGCAGTTCTTC.

The chain has TRBV5-8 and TRBJ2-7; D may be TRBD1 or TRBD2 (5 bases each). The CDR3 has 15 residues. From germline, CDR1 is SGHTS and CDR2 YDEGEE. Trimming stripped 4 bases from V and 3 bases from J, with 17 bases between. The CDR3: CASSIQGSGFYEQYF. The CDR3 nucleotides read TGTGCCAGCAGCATTCAGGGATCGGGATTCTACGAGCAGTACTTC.

The J gene is TRBJ1-4, the V gene TRBV5-1, with 7 bases identical to TRBD1. Per the germline V gene, CDR1 is SGHRS and CDR2 is YFSETQ. Trimming at V came to 4 bases and at J to 4 bases, leaving 7 bases not matched to a gene. The CDR3 has 15 amino acids. CDR3 amino acids: CASSLDRVGNEKLFF. CDR3 nucleotide sequence: TGCGCCAGCAGCCTTGACAGGGTCGGTAATGAAAAACTGTTTTTT.

The chain carries TRBV19 and TRBJ2-2; the match to TRBD2 covers 10 bases. Germline lookup yields CDR1 LNHDA and CDR2 SQIVND (reference sequence). The CDR3 totals 17 residues. Germline trimming cut 5 bases from V and 6 bases from J; bases unmatched to any gene: 12. The CDR3 region is CASSVFTSGIWAGELFF. CDR3 sequence (DNA): TGTGCCAGTAGTGTATTTACTAGCGGGATTTGGGCCGGGGAGCTGTTTTTT.

This chain joins TRBV9 and TRBJ1-6, with TRBD1 matching 8 bases. The CDR3 extends over 14 amino acids. V was pared by 1 base and J by 7 bases, with 1 base of the junction left unmatched. Per germline, CDR1 SGDLS and CDR2 YYNGEE. In DNA form, the CDR3 reads TGTGCCAGCAGCGTACGGGACAGGAATTCACCCCTCCACTTT. It is translated as CASSVRDRNSPLHF.

V and J are TRBV4-1 and TRBJ1-1; D is ambiguous. The length of the CDR3 is 16 residues. Germline CDR1 MGHRA, CDR2 YSYEKL. V was clipped by 0 bases and J by 0 bases, with 11 bases between them. CDR3 residues: CASSQDGGILNTEAFF. DNA for the CDR3: TGCGCCAGCAGCCAAGATGGAGGGATTTTGAACACTGAAGCTTTCTTT.

The rearrangement joins TRBV14 to TRBJ2-3, with 9 bases aligning to TRBD2. The germline V gene has CDR1 SGHDN and CDR2 FVKESK. The J segment lost 8 bases and the V segment lost 0 bases, leaving 6 bases of the junction unmatched. The CDR3 covers 15 residues. DNA of the CDR3: TGTGCCAGCAGCCAAGAGGATCTAGCGGGGCCTACGCAGTATTTT. Translation gives CASSQEDLAGPTQYF.

V is TRBV29-1 and J is TRBJ2-7, with D uncertain. The CDR3 is 14 residues long. Trimming removed 5 bases from V and 2 bases from J, with 16 bases in between. The germline V gene encodes CDR1 SQVTM and CDR2 ANQGSEA. This CDR3 is CSVLKVEPPYEQYF. CDR3 sequence (DNA): TGCAGCGTTTTGAAAGTAGAGCCCCCCTACGAGCAGTACTTC.